This section outlines one T cell receptor (beta chain) sequence together with its context. This CDR3 contains 14 residues. Trimming stripped 0 bases from V and 3 bases from J, with 8 bases between. CDR1 is MNHEY and CDR2 is SVGAGI in the germline V gene. The sample originates from a study of blood T cell repertoires in COVID-19. Authors' analysis steps: Amplifying reference gene primers gave estimates of nucleated cell counts. The table came from immunoSEQ multiplex PCR; TCRdb's copy has only in-frame clones and leaves some out. The DNA gave D and trimming, while V, J and clone size come from that table. Altogether roughly 180,000 clones are present, roughly 77% being singletons, with the ten largest covering approximately 12%.

The rearrangement joins TRBV6-5 to TRBJ1-2; D call uncertain. The specimen sequenced was peripheral blood. The clonotype originates from an elderly woman with COVID-19, enrolled during active disease. The DNA for the CDR3 is TGTGCCAGCAGTTACTCAACTGCCGACTATGGCTACACCTTC. Residues: CASSYSTADYGYTF.